This T cell receptor (beta chain) comes out of a study of CD8+CD57+ T cells in acquired aplastic anemia (dated by TCRdb to 2016 to 2019). Describing the broader study: On average, sorted CD4+ and CD8+ cells yielded 2.5 to 3.5 ug of extracted DNA, with a range of roughly 0.17 to 27.4 ug. Mean read counts for healthy donor samples were around 10 million for CD4+ cells and about 12 million for CD8+ cells. Broad study findings and their caveats: CD8+ Simpson's diversity did not differ significantly between patients and healthy controls (P=0.060). Although under 35 CD8+ CDR3 sequences were shared by patients and controls, these sequences appeared highly expressed in patients and within the immunodominant clones of patients.

Reading the germline V gene (reference sequence) gives CDR1 LNHNV and CDR2 YYDKDF. The CDR3 starts with the cysteine, ends with the phenylalanine, and has 13 residues. Just CDR3 DNA is preserved here, 39 bases in frame from base 1. V lost 10 bases and J lost 0 bases; the stretch between them is 13 bases long. The study deep-sequenced TCR repertoires of sorted CD4+ and CD8+ blood T cells from severe aplastic anemia patients and healthy subjects. Ficoll-Paque density gradient centrifugation was used to isolate peripheral blood mononuclear cells. Before DNA extraction, CD4+ and CD8+ T cells were sorted with FACS or magnetic beads. Profiling of TCR beta VDJ combinations and CDR3 sequences used genomic DNA as the template. An Illumina HiSeq 2000 was the platform used for TCR repertoire sequencing. In the original analysis: Repertoire assessment relied on Simpson's diversity index, CDR3 size and DJ length profiles, and TRBV/TRBJ rearrangement plots. The most abundant DNA sequence in the deep sequencing data was defined as the immunodominant clone. CDR3 amino acid sequences were screened for sharing across subjects and compared with published repertoires and the VDJdb database. Using fastp at Q25 and MiXCR, TCRdb reprocessed the public reads and kept productive beta chains. Rows with a matching CDR3 protein are joined into one entry that keeps the most common DNA and genes. These V and J calls rely on TCRdb rather than the paper's analysis. The sample table records around 170,000 distinct CDR3 sequences; 63% of these occur just once. The ten largest clonotypes hold under 50% of the sample.

In this sample, this clonotype turned up a few times. The antigen it binds to is not known. Nothing much larger sits one base from this clone, and base qualities are not available. The rearrangement joined TRBV15 to TRBJ2-7; TRBD1 is a weak D gene call, 6 bases matching. The sample consisted of sorted CD4+, CD8+, or CD8+CD57+ T cells (not recorded which) from PBMCs. The sequence came from a human donor in good health. This receptor carries the CDR3 CASARDTSYEQYF. The DNA sequence follows: TGTGCCAGCGCTCGGGACACCTCCTACGAGCAGTACTTC.